A single TCR beta chain is shown here with its context. Its antigen is not known. CDR1 and CDR2 (germline): KGHSH, LQKENI. The CDR3 is made up of 16 amino acids. The V gene end was trimmed by 2 bases and the J gene end by 6 bases; junction bases not matched to a gene: 5. This sample was taken from a study of cytomegalovirus exposure and HLA in healthy donors. Study information: Unique TCR beta sequences numbering about 100 million came from approximately 180 million T cells in an earlier analysis. Notes on the study in general: Reports state that TCR beta sequences accurately predicted most subjects' HLA-A and HLA-B alleles. Per a later analysis, roughly 17,000 TCR beta sequences showed association with HLA alleles at 0.05 false discovery rate.

PCR involved 60 Vbeta and 13 Jbeta primers. Generated by immunoSEQ multiplex PCR, the TCRdb table keeps only in-frame clones and is missing some. The table shows about 190,000 clones, with 70% to 80% occurring only once. The sequenced sample was PBMCs. The sequence was obtained from a woman in her twenties or thirties in good health and CMV-seropositive. The gene calls are TRBV18 and TRBJ2-7; 15 bases fit TRBD2. Written as DNA, the CDR3 is TGTGCCAGCTCACCAACACCGGGACTAGCGGGAGGCGAGCAGTACTTC. It is translated as CASSPTPGLAGGEQYF.